The clone carrying this TCR beta chain was found many times. Its antigen is currently unknown. The sample comes from a study of CD8+CD57+ T cells in acquired aplastic anemia. About the research overall: An average of 3.2 ug of DNA was obtained from sorted CD4+ and CD8+ cells. Regarding the study as a whole: In CD8+ cells, Simpson's diversity showed no significant difference between patients and controls. Patients and controls shared twenty-nine CD8+ CDR3 sequences.

Sequenced patients had shown CD8+CD57+ cell expansion by flow cytometry. Severe acquired aplastic anemia affected all patients. In germline, CDR1 is KGHSH, CDR2 LQKENI. The V end was cut by 4 bases, the J end by 2 bases, with 12 bases between. The CDR3 contains 15 residues. CDR3 and TCR beta VDJ profiling relied on genomic DNA as the template. TCRdb called the reads again in MiXCR, with one record for every CDR3 protein. The sample comprises approximately 300,000 distinct CDR3 sequences, roughly 59% of which are singletons, and roughly 1.3% rests with the top ten. The clonotype was recovered from a human donor with aplastic anemia. The sequencing input was sorted CD4+, CD8+, or CD8+CD57+ T cells (not recorded which) from PBMCs. The chain links TRBV18 to TRBJ1-3; D perhaps matches TRBD1 (6 bases). The CDR3 loop is CASSQNRDPGNTIYF. The CDR3, as DNA: TGTGCCAGCTCACAGAACAGGGACCCTGGAAACACCATATATTTT. The variable domain in full, with the rest retrieved from reference TRBV18 and TRBJ1-3, is NAGVMQNPRHLVRRRGQEARLRCSPMKGHSHVYWYRQLPEEGLKFMVYLQKENIIDESGMPKERFSAEFPKEGPSILRIQQVVRGDSAAYFCASSQNRDPGNTIYFGEGSWLTVV.